Listed below are T cell receptor beta chains from one sample, sequenced in a study of regulatory T cells in long-lasting Graves disease. TCRdb re-called the multiplex PCR reads with MiXCR, one entry per CDR3 protein. The sample contains about 540,000 distinct CDR3 sequences, about 13% of which appear only once. The same sample was also used in a study of T cells in Graves' hyperthyroidism and ophthalmopathy.

The sample was peripheral blood mononuclear cells (PBMCs), taken at new diagnosis, from a patient treated with antithyroid drugs. These receptors originate from a man aged 25 to 45 with Graves disease. Both conserved end residues are part of each CDR3. The order of the fields is D gene, V gene, J gene, CDR3 protein. The D gene is left open where the match is weak.

.	TRBV5-1	TRBJ2-6	CASSSNYLQGSGANVLTF
.	TRBV10-1	TRBJ2-7	CASSEDSGPGYEQYF
TRBD2	TRBV3-1	TRBJ2-7	CASSPFGASGRNEQYF
.	TRBV19	TRBJ1-5	CASRVPTSNQPQHF
.	TRBV18	TRBJ1-5	CASSPTPLVRGGSNQPQHF
.	TRBV28	TRBJ1-2	CASSLIPFFYTF
TRBD1	TRBV5-1	TRBJ2-7	CASSLARQGAAYEQYF
.	TRBV6-1	TRBJ1-1	CASTNRVAFF
.	TRBV5-4	TRBJ2-7	CASSPWLGSYEQYF
.	TRBV30	TRBJ2-1	CAWSVSGAGGYEQFF